This TCR beta chain was retrieved from a study of response to subunit inactivated influenza vaccine. Study-wide results and caveats: The authors offered the suggestion that each seasonal influenza vaccination recruits few new T cells.

Each CDR3 protein gets one entry after TCRdb re-called the RT-PCR reads with MiXCR. The table lists about 540,000 distinct CDR3 sequences, 14% of them singletons. With V trimmed by 4 bases and J by 4 bases, 4 bases remained unmatched. Germline values: CDR1 SGHDT, CDR2 YYEEEE. The CDR3 consists of 13 residues. Comments on this clonotype: Its antigen remains unidentified.

The TCR sequence derives from a man in his fifties or sixties who received an inactivated influenza vaccine. The sequencing here drew on PBMCs from blood, taken roughly 12 days after vaccination. The rearrangement links TRBV5-6 to TRBJ1-1, with TRBD1 matching 7 bases. CDR3 sequence (DNA): TGTGCCAGCAGCCAAAGGACAGGCACTGAAGCTTTCTTT. Amino acids: CASSQRTGTEAFF. The whole variable domain, filled in from reference TRBV5-6 and TRBJ1-1, reads DAGVTQSPTHLIKTRGQQVTLRCSPKSGHDTVSWYQQALGQGPQFIFQYYEEEERQRGNFPDRFSGHQFPNYSSELNVNALLLGDSALYLCASSQRTGTEAFFGQGTRLTVV.